The source of this T cell receptor (beta chain) is a study of blood T cell repertoires in COVID-19. About the research overall: Sites across the United States, Italy and Spain contributed samples from acute and convalescent COVID-19. Sample material is recorded as cDNA or gDNA derived from T cells, B-cell-depleted T cells, or PBMCs.

V shed 7 bases and J 0 bases; nucleotides not matched to a gene: 4. The CDR3 consists of 14 residues. Germline CDR1 and CDR2: MNHEY and SMNVEV (reference sequence). As processed by the authors: Estimation of nucleated cell counts was performed using reference gene primer amplification. Here immunoSEQ multiplex PCR was the method, and the copy in TCRdb shows in-frame clones only, minus some. The DNA was the basis for D and trimming; V, J and clone size are from that table. The data hold 250,000 to 300,000 clones, with 88% observed a single time. This clone was detected once. Sample: peripheral blood. This chain uses TRBV27 with TRBJ1-2; TRBD1 aligns across 8 bases. The clonotype was recovered from a middle-aged woman who had recovered from COVID-19. The CDR3 reads CASTRTGSNYGYTF. The DNA of the CDR3 is TGTGCCAGCACCAGGACAGGGTCTAACTATGGCTACACCTTC.